The 2 T cell receptor beta chains below all came from one sample that was sequenced in a study of CD8 T cells in ankylosing spondylitis. Study-level points and caveats: Ankylosing spondylitis blood appeared to carry a characteristic TCR beta motif of roughly eight highly homologous variants.

TCRdb re-called the 5' RACE reads through MiXCR, storing one row per CDR3 protein. The sample consists of 400,000 to 450,000 distinct CDR3 sequences, roughly 17% of them appearing once. Their cognate antigens are unknown. The sample taken for sequencing was blood, either unsorted or a sorted T cell fraction (not recorded which). These receptors were obtained from a male donor with ankylosing spondylitis.

This clonotype has a handful of counts. The V call is TRBV20-1, the J call TRBJ2-7; D remains unclear. V dropped 6 bases and J dropped 3 bases, with 12 bases sitting between them. This CDR3 region has 12 residues. The germline V gene has CDR1 DFQATT and CDR2 SNEGSKA (reference sequence). Here the CDR3 DNA reads TGCAGTGCCCCGCTATCGGTCTACGAGCAGTACTTC. This codes for CSAPLSVYEQYF.

The chain carries TRBV6-5 and TRBJ1-6; D gene uncertain. The germline V and J ends were trimmed by 2 bases and 6 bases, with 2 bases remaining between them. From germline, CDR1 is MNHEY and CDR2 SVGAGI. The CDR3 runs 12 residues. As DNA, the CDR3 is TGTGCCAGCAGTTACCCTAATTCACCCCTCCACTTT. Encoded protein: CASSYPNSPLHF.